The rows below give T cell receptor beta chains drawn from one sample of a study of T cells in Graves' hyperthyroidism and ophthalmopathy. TCRdb passed the multiplex PCR reads through MiXCR, listing each CDR3 protein once. This table has hundreds of thousands of distinct CDR3 sequences, around 39% appearing once. The sequenced sample was blood. These receptors originate from a man aged 18 to 29 with Graves' hyperthyroidism. Each CDR3 is given with its conserved first and last residue. Fields, in order: clone size, J gene, D gene, V gene, CDR3 protein, CDR3 DNA. The D gene is left open where the match is weak. Size values are once, few and many counts, or a class for expanded clones, and some rows have none.

>.|TRBJ2-7|.|TRBV6-6
CASSLGPVTIYEQYF
TGTGCCAGCAGCCTCGGACCGGTAACAATTTACGAGCAGTACTTC
>few|TRBJ2-7|TRBD1|TRBV20-1
CSIPGQTYEQYF
TGCAGCATCCCGGGACAGACATACGAGCAGTACTTC
>.|TRBJ2-2|.|TRBV6-1
CASRLGQNTGELFF
TGTGCCAGCAGACTGGGACAGAACACCGGGGAGCTGTTTTTT
>.|TRBJ2-7|TRBD2|TRBV7-9
CASSPARGRGYEQYF
TGTGCCAGCAGTCCCGCTCGCGGGAGAGGATACGAGCAGTACTTC
>.|TRBJ2-6|TRBD1|TRBV7-9
CASSSQGKPSGANVLTF
TGTGCCAGCAGCTCACAGGGGAAGCCCTCTGGGGCCAACGTCCTGACTTTC
>.|TRBJ1-2|TRBD1|TRBV7-9
CASSSLRDRGRGYTF
TGTGCCAGCTCCTCACTCAGGGACAGGGGAAGAGGCTACACCTTC
>.|TRBJ2-2|TRBD2|TRBV19
CASCGTSEIHTGELFF
TGTGCCAGTTGCGGGACTAGCGAGATTCACACCGGGGAGCTGTTTTTT
>few|TRBJ2-2|TRBD1|TRBV24-1
CATSGIRGRPGELFF
TGTGCCACCAGTGGCATCAGGGGGCGTCCCGGGGAGCTGTTTTTT
>many|TRBJ1-1|.|TRBV7-2
CASSFRDLTAFF
TGTGCCAGCAGCTTCAGGGACCTGACAGCTTTCTTT
>.|TRBJ1-6|.|TRBV5-8
CASSHGVGSSYNSPLHF
TGTGCCAGCAGCCATGGGGTGGGGAGCTCCTATAATTCACCCCTCCACTTT
>many|TRBJ1-6|.|TRBV10-3
CAISSGESSPLHF
TGTGCCATCAGTTCGGGAGAGAGTTCACCCCTCCACTTT
>.|TRBJ2-7|.|TRBV9
CASSVVGAGYYEQYF
TGTGCCAGCAGCGTTGTCGGGGCGGGTTACTACGAGCAGTACTTC
>.|TRBJ1-3|.|TRBV9
CASSQRGTGNTIYF
TGTGCCAGCAGCCAAAGAGGAACTGGAAACACCATATATTTT
>few|TRBJ2-5|.|TRBV7-7
CASSLLGRGAETQYF
TGCGCCAGCAGCTTGTTGGGCAGGGGGGCAGAGACCCAGTACTTC
>.|TRBJ2-1|.|TRBV29-1
CSAQDTYNEQFF
TGCAGCGCCCAAGACACCTACAATGAGCAGTTCTTC
>.|TRBJ1-1|.|TRBV5-4
CASSPGRDLVEAFF
TGTGCCAGCAGCCCGGGCCGGGACCTAGTTGAGGCTTTCTTT
>.|TRBJ2-5|.|TRBV16
CASSQRTALETQYF
TGTGCCAGCAGCCAAAGAACAGCTTTAGAGACCCAGTACTTC
>.|TRBJ1-3|.|TRBV6-5
CASSLDTLSGNTIYF
TGTGCCAGCAGTCTCGACACTCTCTCTGGAAACACCATATATTTT
>many|TRBJ1-6|.|TRBV2
CASSEQDSPLHF
TGTGCCAGCAGTGAACAAGATTCACCCCTCCACTTT
>few|TRBJ2-6|.|TRBV4-3
CASSQDGDNSGANVLTF
TGCGCCAGCAGCCAAGATGGGGACAACTCTGGGGCCAACGTCCTGACTTTC
>many|TRBJ2-6|.|TRBV12-3/TRBV12-4
CASSLRLGSGANVLTF
TGTGCCAGCAGTTTACGGCTGGGCTCTGGGGCCAACGTCCTGACTTTC
>many|TRBJ2-5|TRBD2|TRBV19
CASSIGSGAQETQYF
TGTGCCAGTAGTATTGGGAGCGGGGCACAAGAGACCCAGTACTTC
>.|TRBJ2-7|.|TRBV7-2
CASSQGQRTPYEQYF
TGTGCCAGCAGCCAGGGACAACGAACCCCCTACGAGCAGTACTTC
>few|TRBJ2-7|.|TRBV7-9
CASSLGQGVKYF
TGTGCCAGCAGCTTAGGCCAGGGAGTTAAGTACTTC
>many|TRBJ1-5|.|TRBV6-5
CASSYSVYSNQPQHF
TGTGCCAGCAGTTACTCAGTTTACAGCAATCAGCCCCAGCATTTT
>many|TRBJ1-2|TRBD1|TRBV12-3/TRBV12-4
CASTQGQIYGYTF
TGTGCCAGCACCCAGGGACAGATCTATGGCTACACCTTC
>.|TRBJ2-5|TRBD2|TRBV3-1
CASSLTSSGGMETQYF
TGTGCCAGCAGCCTCACCTCTAGCGGGGGGATGGAGACCCAGTACTTC
>.|TRBJ2-2|TRBD1|TRBV7-9
CASRNTGGDRTGELFF
TGTGCCAGCAGGAATACAGGGGGAGATCGCACCGGGGAGCTGTTTTTT
>.|TRBJ1-5|.|TRBV6-4
CASSDCPTGINQPQHF
TGTGCCAGCAGTGACTGCCCGACGGGGATTAATCAGCCCCAGCATTTT
>few|TRBJ1-4|.|TRBV6-5
CASSNPAVNEKLFF
TGTGCCAGCAGTAACCCGGCTGTTAATGAAAAACTGTTTTTT
>many|TRBJ2-2|.|TRBV29-1
CSVEPDANTGELFF
TGCAGCGTTGAGCCGGACGCGAACACCGGGGAGCTGTTTTTT
>.|TRBJ2-7|.|TRBV7-9
CASSPRGIPKDEQYF
TGCGCCAGCAGCCCCCGGGGTATTCCCAAAGACGAGCAGTACTTC
>few|TRBJ2-2|TRBD2|TRBV7-9
CASHGGGTGELFF
TGTGCCAGTCACGGGGGGGGCACCGGGGAGCTGTTTTTT
>many|TRBJ1-1|.|TRBV7-9
CASTLRQASEAFF
TGTGCCAGCACCCTCAGACAGGCATCTGAAGCTTTCTTT
>few|TRBJ2-2|.|TRBV7-9
CASSSRGAMVGELFF
TGTGCCAGCAGCTCGCGGGGCGCCATGGTCGGGGAGCTGTTTTTT
>few|TRBJ1-1|.|TRBV14
CASGASGESTEAFF
TGTGCCAGCGGGGCAAGCGGGGAGAGCACTGAAGCTTTCTTT
>.|TRBJ1-5|TRBD1|TRBV10-3
CATGTGPQPQHF
TGTGCCACCGGGACAGGTCCTCAGCCCCAGCATTTT
>.|TRBJ1-1|.|TRBV14
CASSPSAVQGTEAFF
TGTGCCAGCAGCCCCAGTGCGGTCCAGGGGACTGAAGCTTTCTTT
>many|TRBJ1-5|TRBD1|TRBV7-2
CASSPSGGSSNQPQHF
TGTGCCAGCAGCCCATCAGGGGGATCTAGCAATCAGCCCCAGCATTTT
>many|TRBJ1-1|.|TRBV7-2
CASSSTGLNTEAFF
TGTGCCAGCAGCTCGACAGGATTGAACACTGAAGCTTTCTTT
>.|TRBJ1-3|TRBD1|TRBV6-5
CASSFAGQGSGNTIYF
TGTGCCAGCAGTTTCGCCGGACAGGGGTCTGGAAACACCATATATTTT